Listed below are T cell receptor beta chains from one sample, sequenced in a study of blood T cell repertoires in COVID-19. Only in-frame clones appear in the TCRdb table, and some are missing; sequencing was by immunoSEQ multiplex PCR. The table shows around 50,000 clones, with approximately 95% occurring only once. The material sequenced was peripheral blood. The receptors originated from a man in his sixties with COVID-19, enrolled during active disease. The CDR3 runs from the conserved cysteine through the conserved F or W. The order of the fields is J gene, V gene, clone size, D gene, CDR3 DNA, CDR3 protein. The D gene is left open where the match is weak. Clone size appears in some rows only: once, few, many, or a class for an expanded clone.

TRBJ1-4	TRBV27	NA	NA	TGTGCCAGCAGTTTAGTTCGGGGGGCTCATGAAAAACTGTTTTTT	CASSLVRGAHEKLFF
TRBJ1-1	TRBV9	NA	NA	TGTGCCAGCAGCCCCTGGGAGGGAACTGAAGCTTTCTTT	CASSPWEGTEAFF
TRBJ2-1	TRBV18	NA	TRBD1	TGTGCCAGCTCGACCGGGACAGGGTTTGTCAATGAGCAGTTCTTC	CASSTGTGFVNEQFF
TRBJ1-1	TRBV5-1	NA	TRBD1	TGCGCCAGCAGCTGGGGACAGGGTCGAGGCGCTGAAGCTTTCTTT	CASSWGQGRGAEAFF
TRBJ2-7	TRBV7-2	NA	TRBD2	TGTGCCAGCAGCTTAGTAGGCTACGCTAGCGGGAGGGACTACGAGCAGTACTTC	CASSLVGYASGRDYEQYF
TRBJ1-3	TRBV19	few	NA	TGTGCCAGTATCCATCGGAGCTCTGGAAACACCATATATTTT	CASIHRSSGNTIYF
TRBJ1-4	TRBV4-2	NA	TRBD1	TGTGCCAGCAGCCAGGGGACAGGGCGAACTAATGAAAAACTGTTTTTT	CASSQGTGRTNEKLFF
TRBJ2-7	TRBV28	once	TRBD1	TGTGCCAGCAGAGCCTCGGGACAGGGGGTGTACGAGCAGTACTTC	CASRASGQGVYEQYF
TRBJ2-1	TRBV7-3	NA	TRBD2	TGTGCCAGCAGCGATCGGACTAGCGGTCACAATGAGCAGTTCTTC	CASSDRTSGHNEQFF
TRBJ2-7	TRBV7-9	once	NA	TGTGCCAGCAGCTCCCGTCCACGGGGCGAGCAGTACTTC	CASSSRPRGEQYF
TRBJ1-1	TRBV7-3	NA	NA	TGTGCCAGCAGCTTCGGAGGGGTGAACACTGAAGCTTTCTTT	CASSFGGVNTEAFF
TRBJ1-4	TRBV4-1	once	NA	TGCGCCAGCAGCCAAGAAGCCTCAAGAAAACTGTTTTTT	CASSQEASRKLFF
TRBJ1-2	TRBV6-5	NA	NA	TGTGCCAGCAGTTACCGGTCGGTGGAGGAGGGATATGGCTACACCTTC	CASSYRSVEEGYGYTF
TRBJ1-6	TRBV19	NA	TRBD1	TGTGCCAGTAGAACCGGGGGACAGGGCTTTTATAATTCACCCCTCCACTTT	CASRTGGQGFYNSPLHF
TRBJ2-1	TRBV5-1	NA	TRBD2	TGCGCCAGCAGTAGACCGGCACTAGCGGGTTCGAATGAGCAGTTCTTC	CASSRPALAGSNEQFF
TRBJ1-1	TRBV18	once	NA	TGTGCCAGCTCACCCTCAACAGAGAACACTGAAGCTTTCTTT	CASSPSTENTEAFF
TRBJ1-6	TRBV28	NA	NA	TGTGCCAGCCTCCTGGGGGGGGCGACCAGGTCACCCCTCCACTTT	CASLLGGATRSPLHF
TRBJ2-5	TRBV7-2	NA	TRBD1	TGTGCCAGCAGCGATCCAAACAGGGGAGAGACCCAGTACTTC	CASSDPNRGETQYF
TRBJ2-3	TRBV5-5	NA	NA	TGTGCCAGCAGGCAGAGCACAGATACGCAGTATTTT	CASRQSTDTQYF
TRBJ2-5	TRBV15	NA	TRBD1	TGTGCCACCAGCAGAGGACCGAGGGGGCGCGGGGAGACCCAGTACTTC	CATSRGPRGRGETQYF
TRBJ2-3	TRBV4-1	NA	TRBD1	TGCGCCAGCAGATCGCCCGGGACAGTCACAGATACGCAGTATTTT	CASRSPGTVTDTQYF
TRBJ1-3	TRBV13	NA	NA	TGTGCCAGCAGCCGGGATCCTGGAAACACCATATATTTT	CASSRDPGNTIYF
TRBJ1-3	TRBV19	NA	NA	TGTGCCAGTAGTATCTCAGCGTCCTCTGGAAACACCATATATTTT	CASSISASSGNTIYF
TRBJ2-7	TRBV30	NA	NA	TGTGCCTGGAGTGTACCGAGACTAGCCTACGAGCAGTACTTC	CAWSVPRLAYEQYF
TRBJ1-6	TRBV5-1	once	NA	TGCGCCAGCAGCTTGGCCGAACAGGCTTATAATTCACCCCTCCACTTT	CASSLAEQAYNSPLHF
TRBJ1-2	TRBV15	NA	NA	TGTGCCACCAGCAGAGATCAAGGGGGCTATGGCTACACCTTC	CATSRDQGGYGYTF
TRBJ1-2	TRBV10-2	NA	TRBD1	TGCGCCAGCAGTGGCCCGGACAGGGCCGGCTATGGCTACACCTTC	CASSGPDRAGYGYTF
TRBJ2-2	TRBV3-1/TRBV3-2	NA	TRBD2	TGTGCCAGCAGCCCAGGCGGGGGGATCACCGGGGAGCTGTTTTTT	CASSPGGGITGELFF
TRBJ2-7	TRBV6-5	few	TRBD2	TGTGCCAGCAGTCCAGAGGGAGGGCGGCGCGAGCAGTACTTC	CASSPEGGRREQYF
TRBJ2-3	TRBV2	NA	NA	TGTGCCAGCAGCGCTTCACTAGAGGATACGCAGTATTTT	CASSASLEDTQYF
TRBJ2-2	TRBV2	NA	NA	TGTGCCAGCAGGGATAGCGGATCGAACACCGGGGAGCTGTTTTTT	CASRDSGSNTGELFF
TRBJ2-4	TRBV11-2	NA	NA	TGTGCCAGCAGCTTAGTCGGGGGAGCCAAAAACATTCAGTACTTC	CASSLVGGAKNIQYF
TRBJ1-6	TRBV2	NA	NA	TGTGCCAGCAGGGGGGGGGTGAACTCCTATAATTCACCCCTCCACTTT	CASRGGVNSYNSPLHF
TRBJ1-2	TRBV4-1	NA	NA	TGCGCCAGCAGCCAAGATCAGGGAGGGAAGGATGGCTACACCTTC	CASSQDQGGKDGYTF
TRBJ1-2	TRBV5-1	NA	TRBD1	TGCGCCAGCAGCGAAACAGGGGGGTATGGCTACACCTTC	CASSETGGYGYTF
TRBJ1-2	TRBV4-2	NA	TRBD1	TGTGCCAGCAGCCAAGTGAAAGGGGGCGGCTATGGCTACACCTTC	CASSQVKGGGYGYTF
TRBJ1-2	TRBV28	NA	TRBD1	TGTGCCAGCAGACCCACCGGGACAGGGGCCTATGGCTACACCTTC	CASRPTGTGAYGYTF
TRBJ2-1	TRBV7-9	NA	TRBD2	TGTGCCAGCAGCTTAGTAGCGGGGGCCTACAATGAGCAGTTCTTC	CASSLVAGAYNEQFF
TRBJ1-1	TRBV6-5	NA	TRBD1	TGTGCCAGCAGCTCGGGACAGTTGAACACTGAAGCTTTCTTT	CASSSGQLNTEAFF
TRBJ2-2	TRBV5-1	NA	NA	TGCGCCAGCAGCCCGGGACTTTCCACCGGGGAGCTGTTTTTT	CASSPGLSTGELFF
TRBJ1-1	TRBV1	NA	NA	TGCACCAGCAGCCAATCCGGGACAGCGAACACTGAAGCTTTCTTT	CTSSQSGTANTEAFF
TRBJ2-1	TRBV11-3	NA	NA	TGTGCCAGCAGCCTTACTTCCGAAAACAATGAGCAGTTCTTC	CASSLTSENNEQFF
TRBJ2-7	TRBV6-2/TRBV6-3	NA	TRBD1	TGTGCCAGCAGTTACCCGGGGACAGGGGGTCCCTACGAGCAGTACTTC	CASSYPGTGGPYEQYF
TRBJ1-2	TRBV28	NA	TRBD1	TGTGCCAGCAGTGGACAGGGGGGCCTTAACTATGGCTACACCTTC	CASSGQGGLNYGYTF
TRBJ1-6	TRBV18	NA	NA	TGTGCCAGCTCACCATTTTCAGGGGTCGAGAATTCACCCCTCCACTTT	CASSPFSGVENSPLHF
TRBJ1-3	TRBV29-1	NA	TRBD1	TGCAGCGTTTCACGCGTGGGGCTCCAGGGGGCAGAGGGAAACACCATATATTTT	CSVSRVGLQGAEGNTIYF
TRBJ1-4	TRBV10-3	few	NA	TGTGCCATCAGTGGCGGGGCGGGTGAAAAACTGTTTTTT	CAISGGAGEKLFF
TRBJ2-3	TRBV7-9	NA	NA	TGTGCCAGCAGTCACAGGACGGAAGGCACAGATACGCAGTATTTT	CASSHRTEGTDTQYF
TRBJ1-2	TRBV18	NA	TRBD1	TGTGCCAGCTCACCGGGGACAGGGGCACCTAACTATGGCTACACCTTC	CASSPGTGAPNYGYTF
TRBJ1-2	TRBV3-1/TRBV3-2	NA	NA	TGTGCCACCTTACCCGGGGGGAACTATGGCTACACCTTC	CATLPGGNYGYTF
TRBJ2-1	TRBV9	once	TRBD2	TGTGCCAGCAGCGTAGGCCTAGCGGAGTACAATGAGCAGTTCTTC	CASSVGLAEYNEQFF
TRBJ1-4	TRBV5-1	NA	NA	TGCGCCAGCAGCTTGTATGCAGGGAACCGCGAAAAACTGTTTTTT	CASSLYAGNREKLFF
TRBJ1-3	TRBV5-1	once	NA	TGCGCCAGCAGTCCTGGCGGTGTCAGAGGGTCAGGAAACACCATATATTTT	CASSPGGVRGSGNTIYF
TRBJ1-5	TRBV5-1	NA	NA	TGCGCCAGCAGCTTGACAGGTACCAATCAGCCCCAGCATTTT	CASSLTGTNQPQHF